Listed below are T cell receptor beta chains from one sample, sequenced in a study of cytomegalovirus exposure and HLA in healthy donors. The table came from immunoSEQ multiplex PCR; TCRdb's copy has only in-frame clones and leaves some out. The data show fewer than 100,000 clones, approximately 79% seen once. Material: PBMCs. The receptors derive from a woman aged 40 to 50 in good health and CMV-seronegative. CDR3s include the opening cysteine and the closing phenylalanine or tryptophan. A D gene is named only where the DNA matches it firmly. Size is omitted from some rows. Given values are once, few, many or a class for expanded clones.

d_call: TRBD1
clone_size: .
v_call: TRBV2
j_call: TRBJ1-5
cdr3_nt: TGTGCCAGCAGTGTACAGGGGAGCAATCAGCCCCAGCATTTT
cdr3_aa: CASSVQGSNQPQHF

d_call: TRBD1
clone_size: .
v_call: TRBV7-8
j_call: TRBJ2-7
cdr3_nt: TGTGCCAGCAGCTTAGGGGGACAGGGGATATCGGGGGAGCAGTACTTC
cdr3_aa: CASSLGGQGISGEQYF

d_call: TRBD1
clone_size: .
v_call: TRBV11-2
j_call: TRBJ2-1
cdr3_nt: TGTGCCAGCAGCTACGGACAGGGGACCTACAATGAGCAGTTCTTC
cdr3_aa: CASSYGQGTYNEQFF

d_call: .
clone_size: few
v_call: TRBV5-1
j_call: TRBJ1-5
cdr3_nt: TGCGCCAGCAGCTTGGACGGTGATAGCAATCAGCCCCAGCATTTT
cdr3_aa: CASSLDGDSNQPQHF

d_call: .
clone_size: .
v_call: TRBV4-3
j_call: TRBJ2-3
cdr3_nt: TGCGCCAGCAGCCAAGACCTGGGCTCTGGCACAGATACGCAGTATTTT
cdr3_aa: CASSQDLGSGTDTQYF

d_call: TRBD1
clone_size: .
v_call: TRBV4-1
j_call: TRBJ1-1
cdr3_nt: TGCGCCAGCAGCCAAGGTCCGGACAGGAGATCTGAAGCTTTCTTT
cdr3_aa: CASSQGPDRRSEAFF

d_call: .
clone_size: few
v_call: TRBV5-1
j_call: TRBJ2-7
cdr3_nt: TGCGCCAGCAGCCCAGCGGCACTGACCTACGAGCAGTACTTC
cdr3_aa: CASSPAALTYEQYF

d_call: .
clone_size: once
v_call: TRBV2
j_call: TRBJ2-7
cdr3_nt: TGTGCCTCCCGGGTGAGCGGCGAGCAGTACTTC
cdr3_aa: CASRVSGEQYF

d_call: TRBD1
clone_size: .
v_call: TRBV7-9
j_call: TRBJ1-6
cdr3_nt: TGTGCCAGCAGTCGCAACCGGGACAGGGTAGATTCACCCCTCCACTTT
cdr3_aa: CASSRNRDRVDSPLHF

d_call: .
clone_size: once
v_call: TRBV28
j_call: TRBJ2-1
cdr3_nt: TGTGCCGTACAGGAAACAATCAATGAGCAGTTCTTC
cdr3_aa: CAVQETINEQFF

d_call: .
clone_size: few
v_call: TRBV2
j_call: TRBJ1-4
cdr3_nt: TGTGCCAGCAGGGGAGGATACTCCGGGGAAAAACTGTTTTTT
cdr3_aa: CASRGGYSGEKLFF

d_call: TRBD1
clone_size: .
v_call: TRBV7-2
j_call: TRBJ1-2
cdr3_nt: TGTGCCAGCAGCTTAGGACATCCGGGACAGTCCTATGGCTACACCTTC
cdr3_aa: CASSLGHPGQSYGYTF

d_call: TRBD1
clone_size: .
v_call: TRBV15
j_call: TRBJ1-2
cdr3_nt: TGTGCCACCAGCAGAGGCCAGGGGGCTAACTATGGCTACACCTTC
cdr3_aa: CATSRGQGANYGYTF